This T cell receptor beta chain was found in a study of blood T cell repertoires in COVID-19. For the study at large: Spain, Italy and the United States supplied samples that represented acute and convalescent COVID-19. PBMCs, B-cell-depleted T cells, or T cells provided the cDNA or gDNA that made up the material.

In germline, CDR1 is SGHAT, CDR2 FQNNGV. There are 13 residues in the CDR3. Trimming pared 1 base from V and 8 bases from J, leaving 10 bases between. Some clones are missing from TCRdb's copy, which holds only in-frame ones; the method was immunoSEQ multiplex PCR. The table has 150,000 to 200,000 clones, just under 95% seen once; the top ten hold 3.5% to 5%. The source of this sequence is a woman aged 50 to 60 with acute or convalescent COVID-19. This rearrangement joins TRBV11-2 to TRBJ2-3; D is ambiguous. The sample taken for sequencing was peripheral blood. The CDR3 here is CASSLGVRGTQYF. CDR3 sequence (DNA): TGTGCCAGCAGCTTAGGGGTCCGAGGTACGCAGTATTTT.